This TCR beta chain derives from a study of blood T cell repertoires in COVID-19. At the level of the study: PBMCs, B-cell-depleted T cells, or T cells were the source of the cDNA or gDNA that made up the material.

Notes on this clone: The identical CDR3 is also encoded by other nucleotide sequences in the sample.

Unmatched junction bases numbered 0, after V lost 0 bases and J lost 4 bases. Germline loops: CDR1 SGHRS, CDR2 YFSETQ. The CDR3 has 13 amino acids. The data were produced by immunoSEQ multiplex PCR, yet TCRdb's version contains in-frame clones alone and is incomplete. The sample contains 210,000 or so clones, 84% of which appear only once. The chain links TRBV5-1 to TRBJ1-2, with TRBD1 matching 7 bases. Sequenced input: peripheral blood. This receptor was identified in a human donor in a cohort sampled during active COVID-19. The CDR3 DNA reads TGCGCCAGCAGCTTGGACAGGGGCTATGGCTACACCTTC. Its protein product is CASSLDRGYGYTF. Based on the CDR3 plus reference TRBV5-1 and TRBJ1-2, the full variable domain is KAGVTQTPRYLIKTRGQQVTLSCSPISGHRSVSWYQQTPGQGLQFLFEYFSETQRNKGNFPGRFSGRQFSNSRSEMNVSTLELGDSALYLCASSLDRGYGYTFGSGTRLTVV.